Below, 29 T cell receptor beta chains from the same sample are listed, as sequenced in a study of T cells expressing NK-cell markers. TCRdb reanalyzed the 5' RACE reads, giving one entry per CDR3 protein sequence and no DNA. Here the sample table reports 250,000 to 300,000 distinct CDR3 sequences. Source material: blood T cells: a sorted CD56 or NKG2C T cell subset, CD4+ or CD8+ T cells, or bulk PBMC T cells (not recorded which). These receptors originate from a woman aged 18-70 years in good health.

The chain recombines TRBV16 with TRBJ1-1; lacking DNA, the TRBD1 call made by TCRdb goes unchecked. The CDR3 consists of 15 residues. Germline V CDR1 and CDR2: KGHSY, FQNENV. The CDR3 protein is CASSQGQGRDTEAFF.

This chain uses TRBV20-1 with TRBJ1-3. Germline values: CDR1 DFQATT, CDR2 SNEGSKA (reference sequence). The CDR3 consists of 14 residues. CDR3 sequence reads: CSARNSTSGNTIYF.

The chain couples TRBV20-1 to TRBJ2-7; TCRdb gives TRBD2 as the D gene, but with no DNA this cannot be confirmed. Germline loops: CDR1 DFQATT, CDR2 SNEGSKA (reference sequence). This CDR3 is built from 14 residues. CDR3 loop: CSAQGLAGEYEQYF.

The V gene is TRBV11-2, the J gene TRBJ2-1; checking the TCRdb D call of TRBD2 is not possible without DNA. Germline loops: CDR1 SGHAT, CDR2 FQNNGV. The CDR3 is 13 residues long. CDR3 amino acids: CASIPRGGSEQFF.

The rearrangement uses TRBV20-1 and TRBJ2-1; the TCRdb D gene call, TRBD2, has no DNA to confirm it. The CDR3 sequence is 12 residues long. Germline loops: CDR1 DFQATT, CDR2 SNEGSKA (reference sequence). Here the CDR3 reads CSGGLAYNEQFF.

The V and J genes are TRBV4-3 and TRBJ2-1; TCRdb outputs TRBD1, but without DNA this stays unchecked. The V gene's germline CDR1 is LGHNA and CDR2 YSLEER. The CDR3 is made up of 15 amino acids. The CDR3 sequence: CASSQDHRGQGRQFF.

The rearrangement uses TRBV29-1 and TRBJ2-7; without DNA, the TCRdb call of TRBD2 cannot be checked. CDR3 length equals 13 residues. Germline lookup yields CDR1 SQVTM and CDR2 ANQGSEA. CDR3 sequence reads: CSVEEGLGYEQYF.

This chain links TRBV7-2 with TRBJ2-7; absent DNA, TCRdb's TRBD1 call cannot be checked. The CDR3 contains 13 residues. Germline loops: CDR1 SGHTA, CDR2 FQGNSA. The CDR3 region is CASGGWGVSEQYF.

CDR3 region: CASSKTSGGYEQYF. J is TRBJ2-7 and V is TRBV9; TCRdb reports TRBD2, a call that lacks DNA to check it against. CDR1 is SGDLS and CDR2 is YYNGEE in the germline V gene. The CDR3 length is 14 residues.

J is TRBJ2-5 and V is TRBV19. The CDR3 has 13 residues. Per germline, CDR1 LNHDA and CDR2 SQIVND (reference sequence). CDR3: CASSITNQETQYF.

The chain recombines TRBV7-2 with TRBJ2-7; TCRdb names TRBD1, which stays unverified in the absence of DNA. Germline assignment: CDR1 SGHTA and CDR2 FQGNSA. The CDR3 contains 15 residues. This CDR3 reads CASSLGTGGTYEQYF. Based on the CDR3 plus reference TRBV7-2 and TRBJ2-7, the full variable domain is GAGVSQSPSNKVTEKGKDVELRCDPISGHTALYWYRQSLGQGLEFLIYFQGNSAPDKSGLPSDRFSAERTGGSVSTLTIQRTQQEDSAVYLCASSLGTGGTYEQYFGPGTRLTVT.

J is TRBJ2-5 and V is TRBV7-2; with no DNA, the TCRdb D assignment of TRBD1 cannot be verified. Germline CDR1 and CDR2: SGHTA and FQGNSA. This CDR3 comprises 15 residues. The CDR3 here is CASSLAGQATETQYF.

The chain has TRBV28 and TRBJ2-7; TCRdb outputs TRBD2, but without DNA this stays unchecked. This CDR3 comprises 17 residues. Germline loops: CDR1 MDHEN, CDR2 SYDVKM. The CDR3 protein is CASSFPLRGGPAYEQYF.

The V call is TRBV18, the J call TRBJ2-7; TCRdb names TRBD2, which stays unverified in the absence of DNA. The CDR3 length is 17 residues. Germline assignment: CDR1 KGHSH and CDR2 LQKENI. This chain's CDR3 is CASSPPVSGILSYEQYF.

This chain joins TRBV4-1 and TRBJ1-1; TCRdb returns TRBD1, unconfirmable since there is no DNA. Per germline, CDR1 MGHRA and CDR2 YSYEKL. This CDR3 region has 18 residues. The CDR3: CASAYPIGQGKMNTEAFF.

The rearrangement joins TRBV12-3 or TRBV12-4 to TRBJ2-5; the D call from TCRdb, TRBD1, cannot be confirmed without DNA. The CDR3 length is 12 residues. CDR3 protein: CASTEGGKTQYF.

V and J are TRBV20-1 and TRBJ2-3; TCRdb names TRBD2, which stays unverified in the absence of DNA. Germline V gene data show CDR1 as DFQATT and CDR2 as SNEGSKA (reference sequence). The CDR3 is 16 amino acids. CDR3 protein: CSASGRMWLVADTQYF.

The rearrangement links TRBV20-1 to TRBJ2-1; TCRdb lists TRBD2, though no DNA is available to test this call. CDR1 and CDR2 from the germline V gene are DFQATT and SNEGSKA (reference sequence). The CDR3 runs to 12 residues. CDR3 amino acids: CSAQRTSIMQFF.

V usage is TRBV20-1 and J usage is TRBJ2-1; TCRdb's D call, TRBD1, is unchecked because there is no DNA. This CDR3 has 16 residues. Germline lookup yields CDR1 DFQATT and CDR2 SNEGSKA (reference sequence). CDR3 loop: CSAHSSLADSHNEQFF.

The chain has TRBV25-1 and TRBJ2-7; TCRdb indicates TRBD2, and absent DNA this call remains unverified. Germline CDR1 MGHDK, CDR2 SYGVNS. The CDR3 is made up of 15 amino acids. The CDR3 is CASSDTSGRGNEQYF.

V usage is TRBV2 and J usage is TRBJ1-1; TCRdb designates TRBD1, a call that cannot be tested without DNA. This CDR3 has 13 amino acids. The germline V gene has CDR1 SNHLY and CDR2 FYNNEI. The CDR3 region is CASSGQGVTEAFF.

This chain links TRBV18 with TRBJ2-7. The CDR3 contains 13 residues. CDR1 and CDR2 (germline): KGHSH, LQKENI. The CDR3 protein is CASSPPSAYEQYF.

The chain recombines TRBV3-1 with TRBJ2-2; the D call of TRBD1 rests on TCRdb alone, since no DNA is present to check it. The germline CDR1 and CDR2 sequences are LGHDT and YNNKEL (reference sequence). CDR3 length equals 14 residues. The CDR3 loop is CASSLPDRTGELFF.

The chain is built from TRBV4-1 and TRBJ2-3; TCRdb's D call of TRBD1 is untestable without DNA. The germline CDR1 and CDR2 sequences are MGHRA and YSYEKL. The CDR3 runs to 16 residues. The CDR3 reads CASSQVGTGGEDTQYF.

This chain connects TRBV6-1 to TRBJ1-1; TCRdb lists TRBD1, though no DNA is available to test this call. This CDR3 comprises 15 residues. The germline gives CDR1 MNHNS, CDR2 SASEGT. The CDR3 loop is CASSQVTGRNTEAFF.

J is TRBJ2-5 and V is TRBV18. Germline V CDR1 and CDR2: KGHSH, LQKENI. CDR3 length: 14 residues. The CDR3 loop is CASSLPGQKETQYF.

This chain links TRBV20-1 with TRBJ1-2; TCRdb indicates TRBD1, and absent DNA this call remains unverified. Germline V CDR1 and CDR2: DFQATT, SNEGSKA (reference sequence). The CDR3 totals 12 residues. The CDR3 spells CSANRANYGYTF.

CDR3 amino acids: CSVEGHTEAFF. The genes are TRBV29-1 and TRBJ1-1. Germline V gene lookup returns CDR1 SQVTM and CDR2 ANQGSEA. The CDR3 extends over 11 amino acids.

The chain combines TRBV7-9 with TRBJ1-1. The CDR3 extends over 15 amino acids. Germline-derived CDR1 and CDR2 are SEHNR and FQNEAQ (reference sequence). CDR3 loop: CASSLLGGQNTEAFF.